These 4 T cell receptor beta chains were sequenced from one sample in a study of long-term antiretroviral therapy in people with HIV. Sequencing relied on immunoSEQ assay v3.0, run at survey level. Here immunoSEQ multiplex PCR was the method, and the copy in TCRdb shows in-frame clones only, minus some. The table includes tens of thousands of clones, 83% detected once. The sample was unsorted PBMCs, taken 0.4 years before starting antiretroviral therapy. Receptor source: a man aged 18 to 30 with HIV.

The chain couples TRBV19 to TRBJ2-7; either TRBD1 or TRBD2 may fit D (5 bases each). Trimming shortened V by 8 bases and J by 2 bases, and 16 bases separated the two germline ends. Germline values: CDR1 LNHDA, CDR2 SQIVND (reference sequence). CDR3 size: 14 residues. The CDR3 DNA follows: TGTGCCAGTGGAGACCGGGACGGAGCCTACGAGCAGTACTTC. Encoded protein: CASGDRDGAYEQYF.

The rearrangement uses TRBV19 and TRBJ1-5; D perhaps matches TRBD1 (5 bases). Germline V lookup: CDR1 LNHDA, CDR2 SQIVND (reference sequence). The CDR3 spans 16 residues. Trimming took 4 bases from V and 3 from J, leaving 16 bases between them. The CDR3: CASSTGKGPANQPQHF. CDR3 nucleotides: TGTGCCAGTAGTACGGGGAAGGGGCCTGCCAATCAGCCCCAGCATTTT.

The chain couples TRBV4-1 to TRBJ2-5; D could derive from TRBD1 or TRBD2 (5 bases each). Deletions cut 0 bases from V and 5 bases from J, with 25 bases between. Per germline, CDR1 MGHRA and CDR2 YSYEKL. The CDR3 is 19 residues long. CDR3 DNA: TGCGCCAGCAGCCAAGAGAGGGGCTTAAATTTCTTGGGGATGGAGACCCAGTACTTC. Translated, it gives CASSQERGLNFLGMETQYF.

This chain links TRBV6-1 with TRBJ1-4, with TRBD1 identical over 10 bases. The germline gives CDR1 MNHNS, CDR2 SASEGT. Germline trimming cut 6 bases from V and 4 bases from J; bases unmatched to any gene: 2. CDR3 length: 14 residues. CDR3 sequence: CASRRTGGNEKLFF. CDR3 sequence (DNA): TGTGCCAGCAGGAGGACAGGGGGTAATGAAAAACTGTTTTTT.